This TCR beta chain emerged from a study of T and B cells in COVID-19 patients. Study-wide background: Blood was sampled from COVID-19 patients who were either actively infected or recovered.

Turning to this clonotype: The antigen is not known. This may arise from a read error, as a much more abundant clone is one base away.

Whole-study findings and limits: Patients with COVID-19 reportedly showed strongly skewed T cell receptor beta variable and joining gene usage. Active COVID-19 showed highly clonal TRB repertoires; recovery showed diversity and richness above healthy donors.

Each TRB amplification used roughly 240-550 ng of genomic DNA from blood. BIOMED2 TRB-A/B primer pools were used in multiplex TRB PCR. Each CDR3 protein is one row after TCRdb ran MiXCR on the multiplex PCR reads. The sample has tens of thousands of distinct CDR3 sequences, approximately 30% seen once. This CDR3 region has 12 residues. In germline, CDR1 is SEHNR, CDR2 FQNEAQ (reference sequence). Trimming pared 5 bases from V and 12 bases from J, leaving 13 bases between. The clonotype comes from a human donor who had recovered from COVID-19. Source material: blood. The chain carries TRBV7-9 and TRBJ2-2; no clear D. The CDR3 coding sequence is TGTGCCAGCAGCCCGTTTCTAGGGAAGCTGTTTTTT. Encoded protein: CASSPFLGKLFF.